This TCR beta chain is drawn from a study of T-cell reconstitution after alpha-beta-depleted transplantation in children (dated by TCRdb to the mid-2010s). The study in broad terms: T-cell immune reconstitution after TCRalphabeta/CD19-depleted allogeneic hematopoietic cell transplantation in children was quantitatively tracked in the study by means of TCR repertoire profiling.

This clonotype was recorded at least ten times. Its antigen is currently not known. The record has no base qualities; no much larger clone is one base away. The library was built by means of PCR. Sequenced using an Illumina HiSeq 2500. To normalize quantification of the TCRbeta repertoire, the TCR libraries were built with molecular barcoding that relied on unique molecular identifiers. Starting from the raw public reads, TCRdb applied fastp trimming at Q25, assembled clones with MiXCR and retained in-frame beta chains. Rows are combined by CDR3 protein, so each entry shows the most common genes and DNA. The sample profile shows fewer than 400,000 distinct CDR3 sequences; approximately 20% of them were found once. Around 4% of the sample rests with the top ten. The germline ends are 8 bases apart after V is trimmed by 5 bases and J by 4 bases. CDR1 and CDR2, per the germline V gene, are MDHEN and SYDVKM. From its cysteine to its phenylalanine, the CDR3 spans 12 amino acids. The CDR3 DNA has 36 bases and is translated from base 1.

The sample here was PBMCs from the stem cell graft donor, taken from the stem cell graft. Here the chain combines TRBV28 and TRBJ2-5, with the D gene not confidently named. This clonotype was sampled from a human donor who donated a stem cell graft to a child with acute myeloid leukemia. The CDR3 loop reads CASSRLRETQYF. The DNA reads as follows: TGTGCCAGCAGTCGGCTGAGAGAGACCCAGTACTTC. The variable domain in full, with residues beyond the CDR3 obtained from the reference TRBV28 and TRBJ2-5 genes, is DVKVTQSSRYLVKRTGEKVFLECVQDMDHENMFWYRQDPGLGLRLIYFSYDVKMKEKGDIPEGYSVSREKKERFSLILESASTNQTSMYLCASSRLRETQYFGPGTRLLVL.